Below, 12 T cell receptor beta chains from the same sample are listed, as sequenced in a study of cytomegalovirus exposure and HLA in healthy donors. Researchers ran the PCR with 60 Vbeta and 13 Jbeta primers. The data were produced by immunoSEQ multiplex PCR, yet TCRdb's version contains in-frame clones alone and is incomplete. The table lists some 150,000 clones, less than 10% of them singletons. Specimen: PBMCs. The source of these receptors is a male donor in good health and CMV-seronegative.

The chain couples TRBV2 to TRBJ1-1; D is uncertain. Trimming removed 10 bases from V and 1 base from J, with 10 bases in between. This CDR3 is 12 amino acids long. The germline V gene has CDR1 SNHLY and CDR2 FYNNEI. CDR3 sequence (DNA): TGTGCCAACCAACCCAGGAACACTGAAGCTTTCTTT. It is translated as CANQPRNTEAFF.

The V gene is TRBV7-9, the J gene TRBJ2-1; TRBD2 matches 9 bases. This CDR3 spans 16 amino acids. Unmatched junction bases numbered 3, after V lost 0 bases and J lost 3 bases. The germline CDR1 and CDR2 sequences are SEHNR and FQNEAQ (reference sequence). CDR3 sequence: CASSLAGTSFYNEQFF. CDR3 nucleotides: TGTGCCAGCAGCTTAGCCGGGACTAGCTTCTACAATGAGCAGTTCTTC.

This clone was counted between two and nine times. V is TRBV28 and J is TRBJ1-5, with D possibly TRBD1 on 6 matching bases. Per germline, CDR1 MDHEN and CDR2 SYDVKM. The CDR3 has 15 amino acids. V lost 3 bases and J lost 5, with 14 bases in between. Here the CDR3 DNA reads TGTGCCAGCAGTTTGCTGGACAGTCCCGATCAGCCCCAGCATTTT. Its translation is CASSLLDSPDQPQHF. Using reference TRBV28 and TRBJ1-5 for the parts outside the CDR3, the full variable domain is DVKVTQSSRYLVKRTGEKVFLECVQDMDHENMFWYRQDPGLGLRLIYFSYDVKMKEKGDIPEGYSVSREKKERFSLILESASTNQTSMYLCASSLLDSPDQPQHFGDGTRLSIL.

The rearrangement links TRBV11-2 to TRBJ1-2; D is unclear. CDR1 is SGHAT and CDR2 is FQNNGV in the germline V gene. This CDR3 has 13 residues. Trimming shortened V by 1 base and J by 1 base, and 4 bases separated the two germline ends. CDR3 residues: CASSLAVNYGYTF. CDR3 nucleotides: TGTGCCAGCAGCTTAGCCGTTAACTATGGCTACACCTTC.

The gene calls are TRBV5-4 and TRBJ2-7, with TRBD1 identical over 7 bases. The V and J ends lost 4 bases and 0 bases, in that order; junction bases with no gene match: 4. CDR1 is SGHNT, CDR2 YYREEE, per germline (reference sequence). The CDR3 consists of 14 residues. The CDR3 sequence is CASSQQGSSYEQYF. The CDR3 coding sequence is TGTGCCAGCAGCCAACAGGGGAGCTCCTACGAGCAGTACTTC.

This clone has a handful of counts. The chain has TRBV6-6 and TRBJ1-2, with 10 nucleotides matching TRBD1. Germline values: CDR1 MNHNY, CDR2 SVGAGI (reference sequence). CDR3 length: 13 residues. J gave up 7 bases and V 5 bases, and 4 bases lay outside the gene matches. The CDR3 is CASSDRDRGGYTF. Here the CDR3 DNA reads TGTGCCAGCAGTGACCGGGACAGGGGTGGCTACACCTTC.

CDR3 protein: CASSPQGQDTDTQYF. The CDR3 DNA reads TGTGCCAGCAGTCCCCAGGGACAGGACACAGATACGCAGTATTTT. This chain links TRBV2 with TRBJ2-3; 8 bases align to TRBD1. Germline lookup yields CDR1 SNHLY and CDR2 FYNNEI. The length of the CDR3 is 15 residues. V was clipped by 5 bases and J by 2 bases; unmatched bases: 6. Together with reference TRBV2 and TRBJ2-3, the CDR3 gives the full variable domain: EPEVTQTPSHQVTQMGQEVILRCVPISNHLYFYWYRQILGQKVEFLVSFYNNEISEKSEIFDDQFSVERPDGSNFTLKIRSTKLEDSAMYFCASSPQGQDTDTQYFGPGTRLTVL.

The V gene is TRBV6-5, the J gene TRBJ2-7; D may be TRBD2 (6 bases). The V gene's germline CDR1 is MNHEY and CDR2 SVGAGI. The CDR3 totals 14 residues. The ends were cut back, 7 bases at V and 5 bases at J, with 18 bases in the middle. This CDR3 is CASTPRRGVDEQYF. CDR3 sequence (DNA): TGTGCCAGCACCCCAAGGCGGGGAGTAGACGAGCAGTACTTC.

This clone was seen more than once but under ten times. As DNA, the CDR3 is TGTGCCACCAGCAGAGACAGGGGGCGATCTAATGAGCAGTTCTTC. This encodes CATSRDRGRSNEQFF. V is TRBV15 and J is TRBJ2-1; 8 nucleotides agree with TRBD1. This CDR3 is built from 15 residues. The J segment lost 7 bases and the V segment lost 0 bases, leaving 5 bases of the junction unmatched. Germline loops: CDR1 LNHNV, CDR2 YYDKDF (reference sequence).

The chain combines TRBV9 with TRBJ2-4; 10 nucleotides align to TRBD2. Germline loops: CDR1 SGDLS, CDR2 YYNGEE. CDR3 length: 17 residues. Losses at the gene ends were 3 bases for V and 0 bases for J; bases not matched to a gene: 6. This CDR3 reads CASSETAGGVAKNIQYF. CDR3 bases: TGTGCCAGCAGCGAGACAGCGGGAGGGGTAGCCAAAAACATTCAGTACTTC.

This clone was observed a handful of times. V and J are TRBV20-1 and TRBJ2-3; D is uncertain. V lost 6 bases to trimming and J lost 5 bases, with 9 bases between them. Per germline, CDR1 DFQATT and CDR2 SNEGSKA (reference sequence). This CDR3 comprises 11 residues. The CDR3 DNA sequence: TGCAGTGCATTACTACAAGATACGCAGTATTTT. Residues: CSALLQDTQYF.

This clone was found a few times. This CDR3 reads CASSVEGSGSYEQYF. The DNA of the CDR3 is TGTGCCAGCAGCGTAGAGGGTAGCGGGAGCTACGAGCAGTACTTC. J is TRBJ2-7 and V is TRBV9; 9 bases line up with TRBD2. Losses at the gene ends were 0 bases for V and 3 bases for J; bases not matched to a gene: 4. CDR3 length: 15 amino acids. In germline, CDR1 is SGDLS, CDR2 YYNGEE.